Below are 16 T cell receptor beta chains sequenced from a single sample in a study of beta chain features in type 1 diabetes. The investigators reverse transcribed all of the isolated RNA, so they sequenced expressed TCRB transcripts. The protocol was immunoSEQ multiplex PCR, while the TCRdb copy is restricted to in-frame clones and leaves out a portion. The sample records 300,000 to 350,000 clones, approximately 15% being singletons. Antigens for these TCRs are unknown. The study's findings and limits: Within each of all four CD4+ subsets, Type 1 diabetes patients had TCRB CDR3s that were moderately but significantly shorter.

The sample taken for sequencing was naive CD4+ T cells from blood. The receptor set was obtained from a woman between 18 and 30 years old with type 1 diabetes.

This clone showed up just a few times. The DNA for the CDR3 is TGTGCCAGCAGCCCGCACCAGAACACCATATATTTT. This sequence encodes CASSPHQNTIYF. This chain links TRBV7-3 with TRBJ1-3; D gene ambiguous. CDR1 is SGHTA, CDR2 FQGTGA, per germline. V lost 5 bases, J lost 7 bases, and 9 bases lay in between. The CDR3 length is 12 residues.

The rearrangement uses TRBV9 and TRBJ2-2; 7 bases are shared with TRBD2. The V segment lost 0 bases and the J segment 4 bases; nucleotides outside the gene matches: 9. CDR1 and CDR2 from the germline V gene are SGDLS and YYNGEE. This CDR3 region has 17 residues. CDR3 sequence reads: CASSVAGGGTSTGELFF. The DNA of the CDR3 is TGTGCCAGCAGCGTAGCGGGCGGGGGTACCAGCACCGGGGAGCTGTTTTTT.

There are a few counts of this clone. The chain has TRBV27 and TRBJ1-2; D is ambiguous. CDR3 size: 14 residues. Trimming took off 5 bases at V and 6 bases at J, with 16 bases between the two ends. CDR1 is MNHEY and CDR2 is SMNVEV in the germline V gene (reference sequence). The CDR3 loop is CASSTKRSRDGYTF. In DNA form, the CDR3 reads TGTGCCAGCAGTACGAAGCGGTCGAGAGATGGCTACACCTTC.

This clone came up a few times. Other nucleotide sequences in the sample specify the same CDR3. V is TRBV30 and J is TRBJ1-5; no clear D. The V end was cut by 0 bases, the J end by 4 bases, with 7 bases between. Per the germline V gene, CDR1 is GTSNPN and CDR2 is SVGIG (reference sequence). This CDR3 spans 13 amino acids. CDR3 sequence (DNA): TGTGCCTGGAGTGTAGCGGGGAATCAGCCCCAGCATTTT. It encodes CAWSVAGNQPQHF.

V is TRBV27 and J is TRBJ2-7; TRBD1 might be the D (6 bases). CDR1 is MNHEY and CDR2 is SMNVEV in the germline V gene (reference sequence). The CDR3 consists of 14 residues. Trimming removed 5 bases at V and 7 bases at J, with 18 bases between. The CDR3 coding sequence is TGTGCCAGCAGTCCCAGGGGTATAGTGGGGGAGCAGTACTTC. Protein product: CASSPRGIVGEQYF.

In its sample, this clone was seen a few times. V usage is TRBV19 and J usage is TRBJ1-1; the D gene is possibly TRBD1 (6 bases). Germline lookup yields CDR1 LNHDA and CDR2 SQIVND (reference sequence). The CDR3 loop spans 14 amino acids. Trimming shortened V by 2 bases and J by 5 bases, and 12 bases separated the two germline ends. The CDR3 coding sequence is TGTGCCAGTAGTATACAGGGAGGGGGAACTGAAGCTTTCTTT. Protein product: CASSIQGGGTEAFF.

This clone was seen only a few times. The chain joins TRBV10-3 to TRBJ2-7; 7 bases line up with TRBD1. V dropped 0 bases and J dropped 3; count of bases not matched to a gene: 14. In germline, CDR1 is ENHRY, CDR2 SYGVKD. The CDR3 consists of 18 residues. CDR3 amino acids: CAISESLLTGKTLYEQYF. The DNA of the CDR3 is TGTGCCATCAGTGAGTCTCTCTTGACAGGGAAAACCCTCTACGAGCAGTACTTC.

This clone has only a few counts. The chain recombines TRBV5-4 with TRBJ2-1; 8 nucleotides agree with TRBD2. This CDR3 contains 14 residues. CDR1 and CDR2 from the germline V gene are SGHNT and YYREEE (reference sequence). V was pared by 2 bases and J by 7 bases, with 5 bases of the junction left unmatched. The CDR3 DNA reads as TGTGCCAGCAGCTTAGCGGGAGTACGAAATGAGCAGTTCTTC. Translation gives CASSLAGVRNEQFF.

The rearrangement links TRBV28 to TRBJ2-1; 9 positions match TRBD1. V was pared by 3 bases and J by 3 bases, with 3 bases of the junction left unmatched. The germline V gene has CDR1 MDHEN and CDR2 SYDVKM. This CDR3 comprises 15 residues. The CDR3 nucleotides are TGTGCCAGCAGTTTGGGACAGGGATTCTACAATGAGCAGTTCTTC. Translation gives CASSLGQGFYNEQFF.

This clone has only a few counts. The rearrangement uses TRBV25-1 and TRBJ2-1; 14 bases agree with TRBD2. The CDR3 is 15 residues long. V trimming: 6 bases; J trimming: 9 bases; junction bases outside the gene matches: 7. Germline V lookup: CDR1 MGHDK, CDR2 SYGVNS. The CDR3 here is CASRSGTSGRGEQFF. The DNA for the CDR3 is TGTGCCAGCAGATCCGGGACTAGCGGGAGAGGTGAGCAGTTCTTC.

This sequence joins TRBV29-1 and TRBJ1-1; D gene ambiguous. Germline V lookup: CDR1 SQVTM, CDR2 ANQGSEA. V lost 7 bases and J lost 5, with 11 bases in between. This CDR3 is 11 amino acids long. CDR3 sequence (DNA): TGCAGCGCGGACGGAGGAACTGAAGCTTTCTTT. Amino acid sequence: CSADGGTEAFF. The full variable domain, in which reference TRBV29-1 and TRBJ1-1 provide the parts outside the CDR3, is SAVISQKPSRDICQRGTSLTIQCQVDSQVTMMFWYRQQPGQSLTLIATANQGSEATYESGFVIDKFPISRPNLTFSTLTVSNMSPEDSSIYLCSADGGTEAFFGQGTRLTVV.

This chain joins TRBV29-1 and TRBJ1-1; 9 bases agree with TRBD1. Germline assignment: CDR1 SQVTM and CDR2 ANQGSEA. CDR3 size: 14 residues. J was trimmed by 5 bases and V by 6 bases; bases with no gene match: 10. This chain's CDR3 is CSVRLMTGGTEAFF. DNA of the CDR3: TGCAGCGTACGACTAATGACAGGGGGGACTGAAGCTTTCTTT.

This clone was found a few times. In nucleotides, the CDR3 is TGTGCCAGCGGGGGGAGGTTGGCTAATGAGCAGTTCTTC. This translates into CASGGRLANEQFF. The rearrangement joins TRBV6-5 to TRBJ2-1; tentative D call: TRBD2 (6 bases). V lost 8 bases and J 7 bases, leaving 15 bases between the germline ends. Germline CDR1 and CDR2: MNHEY and SVGAGI. This CDR3 is 13 amino acids long.

This clone came up a few times. The chain joins TRBV19 to TRBJ1-5; D is possibly TRBD1 (5 bases). Germline V gene sequence: CDR1 LNHDA, CDR2 SQIVND (reference sequence). The ends were cut back, 5 bases at V and 1 base at J, with 12 bases in the middle. This CDR3 is 15 amino acids long. CDR3 sequence: CASSRGGSSNQPQHF. CDR3 coding DNA: TGTGCCAGTAGTCGGGGGGGGAGCAGCAATCAGCCCCAGCATTTT.

About this clone itself: The sample carries other DNA sequences with the same CDR3. This chain uses TRBV11-2 with TRBJ2-1; 11 bases fit TRBD2. The CDR3 covers 15 residues. Unmatched junction bases numbered 2, after V lost 1 base and J lost 6 bases. Germline lookup yields CDR1 SGHAT and CDR2 FQNNGV. The CDR3 is CASSLGLAGGNEQFF. The DNA for the CDR3 is TGTGCCAGCAGCTTAGGGCTAGCGGGAGGCAATGAGCAGTTCTTC.

The genes are TRBV20-1 and TRBJ1-2, with D possibly being TRBD1 (6 bases). V dropped 6 bases and J dropped 6 bases, with 11 bases sitting between them. CDR3 size: 11 residues. The germline V gene encodes CDR1 DFQATT and CDR2 SNEGSKA (reference sequence). DNA for the CDR3: TGCAGTGCCTACGGGACAAATGGCTACACCTTC. Protein product: CSAYGTNGYTF.